The present T cell receptor beta chain was sequenced within a study of cytomegalovirus exposure and HLA in healthy donors (TCRdb year 2017). Turning to the overall study: According to an earlier analysis of 587 of the donors, about 179 million T cells yielded 95 million to 140 million unique TCR beta sequences and 250 to 350 Gb of sequence data. About 310 gigabases of sequencing data and 78 million or so unique TCR sequences were included in an early release covering 500 to 750 HLA-typed donors. Of the roughly 400 genotyped donors, approximately 80% were placed in the genetic ancestry cluster associated with self-reported Caucasian donors. The study aimed to test whether cataloging public T cell receptors could reveal signatures of past pathogen exposure. The T cell repertoires of roughly 660 subjects were profiled by immunosequencing and related to cytomegalovirus serostatus. A separate validation cohort of about 110 different subjects was used in addition to the 666-subject first cohort. To predict cytomegalovirus infection status, the study brought together high-throughput TCR immunosequencing, statistical association of individual TCRs with disease status, and machine learning. A later analysis re-examined previously published TCR beta repertoires from 500 to 700 donors and added high-resolution HLA genotyping to investigate patterns of TCR occurrence. Rather than using new phenotypic data, the later analysis identified candidate immune exposures from TCR beta sequences and from how often those sequences occurred across donors. In an earlier analysis of a few hundred of the donors, high-throughput TCR beta sequencing was used to judge whether each TCR beta V gene segment behaved as functional or pseudogenic. Alongside the repertoire data, information on donor age, sex, ethnicity and CMV serostatus was compiled. In a later genetic analysis, genome-wide SNP genotypes for about 55% of the roughly 670 donors were used, and that subset was treated as a discovery cohort. Every repertoire in the discovery cohort had been generated on one and the same sequencing platform. Both class I and class II loci were covered by HLA typing, at four-digit resolution. Typing coverage varied by locus: about 620-640 donors for A, B, C, DRB1 and DQB1; around 560 for DQA1; approximately 610 for DPA1; under 490 for DPB1. Five DR-DQ haplotypes were treated as single units for association and clustering because of strong linkage in the cohort. Among around 400 genotyped donors of the cohort, an average of approximately 240,000 unique TCR beta nucleotide sequences was sequenced per donor, of which about 18% were non-productive.

General study outcomes and caveats: Broadly in line with IMGT annotations, most TCR beta V segments showed up in productive rearrangements about 87% or about 30% of the time in an earlier analysis of about 500 of the donors. Cytomegalovirus status was reported to be diagnosed by the classifier with high specificity and sensitivity in both the original and validation cohorts. A few of the identified cytomegalovirus-associated TCR beta chains were confirmed in vitro to be specific for cytomegalovirus antigens. In a later analysis, several top co-occurrence clusters were reported to appear linked to parvovirus B19, influenza, CMV and Epstein-Barr virus. Presence/absence analyses assumed roughly uniform sequencing depth across donors, an assumption that may not hold. The study listed 150 to 200 TCR beta chains as associated with cytomegalovirus. The earlier analysis of 450 to 700 of the donors excluded over 15 rarely observed V segments, including chromosome 9 orphons, because counts were too low. In a later genetic analysis, fewer N-insertions in productive TCRs were reported among donors in an Asian-associated ancestry cluster than the approximately 710-donor mean. A later genetic analysis associated a missense DCLRE1C variant with V-gene and J-gene trimming of TCR beta chains, and an independent cohort replicated the association. Some IMGT-functional V segments, including TRBV6-2 and TRBV6-3, could not be distinguished by the 87-base-pair reads and were therefore excluded. Correlated functional status among segregating V segments might be attributable to linkage disequilibrium, but an unknown experimental factor could not be ruled out. A cluster of highly shared sequence variants was judged likely to represent a technical artifact of the sequencing pipeline. According to a later analysis, TCR association rates differed among HLA loci, with DRB1 alleles showing the most associated TCRs and HLA-C alleles showing the fewest. According to the authors, the approach could potentially be generalized to other disease states and immunological phenotypes. HLA typing was unavailable for some donors at each locus, so association tests used only the typed subset. Most TCR sequences were observed very rarely across donors, whereas some public TCRs were present in many individuals. The only immune exposure information available for the cohort was CMV serostatus. In a later analysis, HLA-associated TCR beta chains showed more clonal expansion and lower generation probabilities than non-associated chains that were equally common. When HLA alleles, especially DR and DQ, strongly co-occurred, attributing TCR associations to individual alleles was difficult. The cohort was sequenced for TCR beta chains only, and without alpha or paired-chain data the features that could be detected were limited. A further reported finding was that TCR beta sequences accurately predicted the HLA-A and HLA-B alleles for most subjects in the first cohort. According to a later analysis, most CMV-associated TCR beta chains appeared to be HLA-restricted, and the HLA associations seemed to be driven largely by CMV exposure. In a later analysis, 15,000 to 20,000 TCR beta sequences were associated with specific HLA alleles at a false discovery rate of 0.05.

To note about this clone: Which antigen it targets is not known. Qualities for individual bases were not recorded, and no much larger clone is one base off.

CDR1 MNHEY and CDR2 SMNVEV are derived from the germline V gene (reference sequence). From cysteine to phenylalanine, the CDR3 is 17 amino acids long. Only the CDR3 part of the read is kept: 51 bases, read in frame from the first base. In total, roughly 670 healthy bone marrow donors made up the cohort. Cohort members were all nominally healthy when sampled, although unrecorded immune exposures were likely present. The donor tested CMV seropositive and was one of the 289 seropositive cohort members. A peripheral blood sample was provided by each donor, and peripheral blood mononuclear cells were used for TCR beta sequencing. The Qiagen DNeasy Blood Extraction Kit was used to extract genomic DNA from the blood cell samples. Receptors were amplified or captured by the immunoSEQ multiplex PCR assay. The multiplex PCR relied on a mix of 60 forward primers for TCR Vbeta segments and 13 reverse primers for TCR Jbeta segments. Amplification of the CDR3 region of rearranged TCR beta genes was performed with a multiplex PCR assay on genomic DNA. The Illumina HiSeq System was used to sequence the amplified TCR beta libraries as 87-base-pair reads. The original methods were these. In a later analysis, roughly 80 million unique TCR beta chains were counted across the approximately 640 repertoires, and some 10 million of these chains were shared by at least two donors. Raw reads were error-corrected and collapsed into unique sequences by a nearest-neighbor algorithm in which closely related sequences were merged to remove PCR and sequencing errors. To assign V, D and J gene segments, CDR3 sequences were aligned to IMGT reference sequences. For a sequence to be retained, at least a six-nucleotide match to both a V gene segment and a J gene segment was required. A rearrangement counted as productive if the CDR3 had no stop codons and remained in frame with V and J, and every other rearrangement counted as non-productive. Following IMGT convention, CDR3 was defined as the stretch from the second conserved V-encoded cysteine up to the conserved J-encoded phenylalanine. Sequences without an unambiguous match to a single V gene segment were excluded from the earlier analysis of 450 to 650 of the donors. In an earlier analysis of 450 to 750 of the donors, a V segment was called functional when productive rearrangements were above 56.7%, and segregating when the standard deviation between donors exceeded 5%. To diagnose cytomegalovirus status from the catalog of TCR beta chain sequences, a statistical classification framework was built. In a later analysis, V and J genes were assigned by comparing TCR nucleotide sequences against IMGT/GENE-DB human TR gene sequences. The TCRdist pipeline was used in a later analysis to assign CDR3 sequences and most-parsimonious VDJ recombination scenarios. In a later analysis, every TCR beta chain was defined by the combination of its CDR3 amino acid sequence and its V-gene family, and reads without a unique V-gene family were dropped. To address suspected cross-contamination and a sequencing artifact, a later analysis removed over 500 highly shared, low-generation-probability nucleotide sequences. In a later analysis, a clonal expansion index was calculated for each public chain from normalized within-repertoire ranks of inferred template counts. Generation probabilities in a later analysis came from a VDJ recombination model fitted to out-of-frame rearrangements, and those results were checked against IGoR. In a later analysis, TCR-TCR, TCR-HLA and TCR-CMV co-occurrence was scored with hypergeometric tests, and a repertoire-size bias correction was applied to TCR pairs. To estimate false discovery rates, a later analysis permuted the HLA or CMV assignments 20 times. In a later analysis, co-occurring TCRs were grouped using DBSCAN, with TCRdist sequence similarity added in when clustering inside HLA-allele-positive subsets. Co-occurrence clustering excluded repertoires with fewer than 30,000 or more than 120,000 public chains, plus five with anomalous nucleotide sharing. The table was pulled from immuneACCESS by TCRdb, which kept in-frame rearrangements only. Such tables lose some clones; where checked, under half of the loss comes from unresolved V genes, and the rest has no known cause. V and J calls and clone size are copied from that table; D and trimming were computed from the DNA. The sample table lists more than 95,000 clones, around 74% of them with a count of one. 13% to 15% of the sample rests with the top ten.

The origin of this receptor is a woman in her sixties or seventies in good health and CMV-seropositive. The V gene is TRBV27 and the J gene is TRBJ2-5, with TRBD2 identical over 9 junction bases. Matching the DNA end better, TRBJ2-7 makes the J call doubtful. The sample was PBMCs. The DNA sequence is as follows: TGTGCCAGCAGTTTACGGCCCCCGGGACTAGCTACCGACGAGCAGTACTTC. Protein translation: CASSLRPPGLATDEQYF.